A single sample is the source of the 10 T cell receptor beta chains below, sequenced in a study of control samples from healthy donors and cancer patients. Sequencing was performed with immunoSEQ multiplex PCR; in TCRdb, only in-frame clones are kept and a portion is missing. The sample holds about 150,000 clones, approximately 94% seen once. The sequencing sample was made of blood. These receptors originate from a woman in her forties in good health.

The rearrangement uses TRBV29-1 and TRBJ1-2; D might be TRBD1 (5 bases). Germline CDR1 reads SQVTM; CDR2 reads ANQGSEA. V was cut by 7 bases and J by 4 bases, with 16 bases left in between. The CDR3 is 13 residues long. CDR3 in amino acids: CSARDQDGYGYTF. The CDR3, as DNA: TGCAGCGCTCGGGACCAGGATGGCTATGGCTACACCTTC.

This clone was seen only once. CDR3 bases: TGTGCCAGCAGTTCTCAAAATTCACCCCTCCACTTT. This gives the protein CASSSQNSPLHF. The chain has TRBV2 and TRBJ1-6; D is uncertain. This CDR3 is built from 12 residues. Germline V gene sequence: CDR1 SNHLY, CDR2 FYNNEI. V gave up 5 bases and J gave up 7 bases, with 6 bases separating them.

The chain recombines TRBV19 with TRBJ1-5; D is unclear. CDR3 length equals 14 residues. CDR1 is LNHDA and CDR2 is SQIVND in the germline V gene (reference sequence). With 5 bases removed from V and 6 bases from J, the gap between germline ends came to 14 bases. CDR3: CASSLGLGFQPQHF. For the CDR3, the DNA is TGTGCCAGTAGTTTGGGCCTCGGGTTTCAGCCCCAGCATTTT.

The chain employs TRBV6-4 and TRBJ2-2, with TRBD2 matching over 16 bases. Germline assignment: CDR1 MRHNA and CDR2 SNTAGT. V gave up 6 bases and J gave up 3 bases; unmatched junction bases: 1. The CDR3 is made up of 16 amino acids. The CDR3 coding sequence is TGTGCCAGCAGGGGACTAGCGGGAGGGTACACCGGGGAGCTGTTTTTT. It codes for CASRGLAGGYTGELFF.

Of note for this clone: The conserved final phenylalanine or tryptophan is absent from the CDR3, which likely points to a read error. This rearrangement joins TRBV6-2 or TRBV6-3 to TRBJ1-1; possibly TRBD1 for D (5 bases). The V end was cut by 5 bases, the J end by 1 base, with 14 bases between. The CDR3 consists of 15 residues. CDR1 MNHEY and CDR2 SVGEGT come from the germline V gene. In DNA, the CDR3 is TGTGCCAGCAGTAGGTTGGGCCAGGGGAACACTGAAGCTTTCCTT. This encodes CASSRLGQGNTEAFL.

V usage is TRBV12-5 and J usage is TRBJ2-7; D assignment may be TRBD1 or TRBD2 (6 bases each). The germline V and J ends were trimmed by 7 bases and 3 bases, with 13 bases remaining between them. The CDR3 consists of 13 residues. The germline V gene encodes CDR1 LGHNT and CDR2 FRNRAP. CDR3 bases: TGTGCTAGTGTAGGGGGTAGCGGCTACGAGCAGTACTTC. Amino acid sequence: CASVGGSGYEQYF.

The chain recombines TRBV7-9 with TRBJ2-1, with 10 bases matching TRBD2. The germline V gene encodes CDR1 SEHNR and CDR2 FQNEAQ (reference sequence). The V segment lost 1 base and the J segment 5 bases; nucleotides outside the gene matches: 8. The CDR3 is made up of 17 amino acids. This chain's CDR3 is CASSLVGLAGAHNEQFF. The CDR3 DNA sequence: TGTGCCAGCAGCTTAGTTGGCCTAGCGGGGGCCCACAATGAGCAGTTCTTC.

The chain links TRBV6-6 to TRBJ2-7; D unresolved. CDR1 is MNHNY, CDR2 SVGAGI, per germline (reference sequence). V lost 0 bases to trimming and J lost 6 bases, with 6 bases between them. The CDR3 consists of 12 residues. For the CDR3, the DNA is TGTGCCAGCAGTTACTCAGAGTCCGAGCAGTACTTC. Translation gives CASSYSESEQYF.

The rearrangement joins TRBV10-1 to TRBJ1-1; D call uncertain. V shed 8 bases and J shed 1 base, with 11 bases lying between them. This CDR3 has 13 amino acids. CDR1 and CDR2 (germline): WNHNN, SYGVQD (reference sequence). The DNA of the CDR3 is TGCGCCAGCTCGCGGAACGGGAACACTGAAGCTTTCTTT. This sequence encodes CASSRNGNTEAFF.

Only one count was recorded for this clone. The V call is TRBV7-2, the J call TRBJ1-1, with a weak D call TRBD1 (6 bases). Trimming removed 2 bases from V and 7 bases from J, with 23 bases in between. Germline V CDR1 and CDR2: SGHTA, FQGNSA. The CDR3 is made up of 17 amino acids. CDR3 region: CASSLRYKGGLNVEAFF. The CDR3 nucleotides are TGTGCCAGCAGCTTAAGATACAAGGGGGGCCTTAACGTTGAAGCTTTCTTT.